The T cell receptor (beta chain) described here comes from a study of identifying expanded T cells in peripheral blood. Findings and caveats of the study: Roughly 1.1 clones differed between technical replicates, versus about 15 and 19 over time.

During the collection period, no donor immune events like infections were recorded. Concerning this clone: Its antigen remains unknown.

TCRdb's table, derived via immunoSEQ multiplex PCR, lists solely in-frame clones and lacks some. The sample shows over 90,000 clones, 88% of them seen only once. Germline V gene sequence: CDR1 SEHNR, CDR2 FQNEAQ (reference sequence). This CDR3 comprises 13 residues. Deletions cut 4 bases from V and 5 bases from J, with 11 bases between. The genes are TRBV7-9 and TRBJ1-1, with no clear D. The sequenced material came from blood. This clonotype originated in a person aged 18 to 70 in good health. The CDR3 nucleotides are TGTGCCAGCAGCTCAACGTGGGCAACTGAAGCTTTCTTT. Protein product: CASSSTWATEAFF.